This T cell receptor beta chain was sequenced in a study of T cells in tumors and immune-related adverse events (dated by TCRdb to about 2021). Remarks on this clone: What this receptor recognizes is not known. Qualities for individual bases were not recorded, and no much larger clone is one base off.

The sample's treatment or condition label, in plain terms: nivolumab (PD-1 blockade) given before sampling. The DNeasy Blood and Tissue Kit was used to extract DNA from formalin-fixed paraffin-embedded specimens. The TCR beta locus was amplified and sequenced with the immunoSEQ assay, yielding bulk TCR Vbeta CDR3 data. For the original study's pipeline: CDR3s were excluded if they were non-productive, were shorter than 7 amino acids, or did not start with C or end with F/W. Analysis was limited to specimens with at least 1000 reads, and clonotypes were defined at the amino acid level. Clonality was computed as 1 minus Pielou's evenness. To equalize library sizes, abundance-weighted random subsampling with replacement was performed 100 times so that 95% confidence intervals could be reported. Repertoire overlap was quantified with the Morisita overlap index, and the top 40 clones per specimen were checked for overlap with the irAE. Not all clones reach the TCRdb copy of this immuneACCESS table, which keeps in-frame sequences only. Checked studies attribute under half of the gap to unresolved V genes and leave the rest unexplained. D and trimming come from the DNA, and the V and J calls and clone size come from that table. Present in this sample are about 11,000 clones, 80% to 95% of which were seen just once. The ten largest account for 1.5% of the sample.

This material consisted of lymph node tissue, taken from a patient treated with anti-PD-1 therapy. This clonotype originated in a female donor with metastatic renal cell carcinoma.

In nucleotide form, the sequence is TGTGCCAGCAGCCCACAGGGGGCATGGACCGGGGAGCTGTTTTTT. It is translated as CASSPQGAWTGELFF. The chain joins TRBV7-9 to TRBJ2-2, with 9 bases aligning to TRBD1. Reading the germline V gene (reference sequence) gives CDR1 SEHNR and CDR2 FQNEAQ. V loses 5 bases at its end and J loses 5 bases; junction bases beyond the gene matches: 6. Including the terminal cysteine and phenylalanine, the CDR3 comprises 15 residues. The read is trimmed to its CDR3 DNA, 45 bases read in frame from base 1.